A selection of T cell receptor beta chains follows, all from one sample in a study of T cell changes during pregnancy in multiple sclerosis. The method was immunoSEQ multiplex PCR; TCRdb's version includes in-frame clones alone and lacks a portion of them. Among roughly 60,000 clones listed, roughly 95% were seen once. Sequencing used CD4+ T cells from peripheral blood mononuclear cells, obtained before pregnancy. These receptors were obtained from a female donor with multiple sclerosis, enrolled in a pregnancy study. Both conserved end residues are part of each CDR3. The D gene is left open where the match is weak. Clone sizes are given selectively: once, few, many, or a class where the clone is expanded.

size,V,D,J,DNA,CDR3
NA,TRBV6-5,NA,TRBJ1-1,TGTGCCAGCAGTATCGGACGGGATACTAACACTGAAGCTTTCTTT,CASSIGRDTNTEAFF
NA,TRBV19,TRBD1,TRBJ1-5,TGTGCCAGTAGTAGCCATCGACAGGGAAGCAATCAGCCCCAGCATTTT,CASSSHRQGSNQPQHF
NA,TRBV7-2,TRBD1,TRBJ2-7,TGTGCCAGCAGCTCGGGACAGGGGTTTGTATACGAGCAGTACTTC,CASSSGQGFVYEQYF
NA,TRBV28,NA,TRBJ2-1,TGTGCCAGCACCCCACTAGACGGGATCGCCTACAATGAGCAGTTCTTC,CASTPLDGIAYNEQFF
NA,TRBV13,TRBD2,TRBJ2-5,TGTGCCAGCAGCTTAGGAGTCCTGGGACTAGCGGGAGAAGAGACCCAGTACTTC,CASSLGVLGLAGEETQYF
NA,TRBV27,NA,TRBJ1-5,TGTGCCAGCAGCCCGCGGGGTCGGGATCAGCCCCAGCATTTT,CASSPRGRDQPQHF
NA,TRBV18,TRBD1,TRBJ2-7,TGTGCCAGCTCACCACGTATGGACAGGGGGCCAAATCGAGGCGAGCAGTACTTC,CASSPRMDRGPNRGEQYF
few,TRBV25-1,TRBD1,TRBJ1-1,TGTGCCAGCCGAACAGGGGCTCTCACTGAAGCTTTCTTT,CASRTGALTEAFF
NA,TRBV4-3,TRBD1,TRBJ2-2,TGCGCCGGACCGGGACAGGGGAACGCGTTCCTCCAAACGAACACCGGGGAGCTGTTTTTT,CAGPGQGNAFLQTNTGELFF
NA,TRBV6-6,NA,TRBJ1-1,TGTGCCAGCAGCGCAGGGGTTGAAGCTTTCTTT,CASSAGVEAFF
NA,TRBV27,TRBD2,TRBJ2-1,TGTGCCAGCAGTTTTAAAACTAGCGGGACGGTTGCCCATGGTGAGCAGTTCTTC,CASSFKTSGTVAHGEQFF
NA,TRBV27,NA,TRBJ2-7,TGTGCCAGCAGGCCCGAGAGGGCTCTTTACTACGAGCAGTACTTC,CASRPERALYYEQYF
NA,TRBV27,NA,TRBJ2-7,TGTGCCAGCAGTTTAGGTAGGGGAATTCTCCACGAGCAGTACTTC,CASSLGRGILHEQYF
NA,TRBV23-1,TRBD1,TRBJ2-7,TGCGCCAGCCGCTTTCCGGGACAGGCCCTCTACGAGCAGTACTTC,CASRFPGQALYEQYF
NA,TRBV28,TRBD2,TRBJ2-7,TGTGCCAGCAGTGTAGCGGGGAGCCTCTCCTACGAGCAGTACTTC,CASSVAGSLSYEQYF
NA,TRBV11-3,TRBD2,TRBJ2-2,TGTGCCAGCAGCTTGGGACTAGCGGGTACCGGGGAGCTGTTTTTT,CASSLGLAGTGELFF
NA,TRBV19,NA,TRBJ1-2,TGTGCCACCCGAATCTCCAGCTATGGCTACACCTTC,CATRISSYGYTF
NA,TRBV7-2,NA,TRBJ1-5,TGTGCCAGCAGCTTAGGGGTTCCAGGCGTAGTGCCCCAGCATTTT,CASSLGVPGVVPQHF
NA,TRBV6-5,TRBD2,TRBJ2-3,TGTGCCAGTAAGCGGGAGGGCAACACAGATACGCAGTATTTT,CASKREGNTDTQYF
NA,TRBV7-9,TRBD1,TRBJ1-4,TGTGCCAGCAGCTTAGCGACAGGGGGGGAAAAACTGTTTTTT,CASSLATGGEKLFF
NA,TRBV2,NA,TRBJ1-1,TGTGCCTGCAGTAGGAGGGAGAACACTGAAGCTTTCTTT,CACSRRENTEAFF
NA,TRBV12-5,NA,TRBJ2-2,TGTGCTAGTGGTTTGGTACTGGGGCCTGCGAACACCGGGGAGCTGTTTTTT,CASGLVLGPANTGELFF
NA,TRBV19,TRBD1,TRBJ1-6,TGTGCCAGTAGATCCGGGACAGGGAATTCACCCCTCCACTTT,CASRSGTGNSPLHF
NA,TRBV2,NA,TRBJ2-1,TGTGCCAGCAGTGAAACGACTAAGGGTGAGCAGTTCTTC,CASSETTKGEQFF
NA,TRBV30,TRBD2,TRBJ2-5,TGTGCCTGGAGTGCACTAGCGGGAGTCCAGCCCCAGTACTTC,CAWSALAGVQPQYF
NA,TRBV7-9,TRBD2,TRBJ2-2,TGTGCCAGCAGACCTGGACTAGCGGCAACCGGGGAGCTGTTTTTT,CASRPGLAATGELFF
NA,TRBV5-1,TRBD1,TRBJ2-7,TGCGCCAGCAGCCGGGATGAGACAGGGACGGAGCAGTACTTC,CASSRDETGTEQYF
NA,TRBV5-1,TRBD1,TRBJ1-2,TGCGCCAGCAGCTCCGGACAGGGAAAGGGCTACACCTTC,CASSSGQGKGYTF
NA,TRBV4-1,NA,TRBJ1-1,TGCGCCAGCAGCCAAGAGAAGGGGATGATGAACACTGAAGCTTTCTTT,CASSQEKGMMNTEAFF
NA,TRBV29-1,NA,TRBJ1-2,TGCAGCGCTCGGACAGTTTATGGCTACACCTTC,CSARTVYGYTF
NA,TRBV7-9,TRBD2,TRBJ2-3,TGTGCCAGCAGGGGCAAAAAGCGGGAGGCAGATACGCAGTATTTT,CASRGKKREADTQYF
NA,TRBV7-9,TRBD2,TRBJ2-5,TGTGCCAGCAGCCCGACTAGCGGGGGGGTACAAGAGACCCAGTACTTC,CASSPTSGGVQETQYF